This T cell receptor beta chain emerged from a study of blood T cell repertoires in COVID-19. Across the study: PBMCs, B-cell-depleted T cells, or T cells provided the cDNA or gDNA that made up the material.

The J segment lost 1 base and the V segment lost 6 bases, leaving 15 bases of the junction unmatched. The germline V gene encodes CDR1 SGHDT and CDR2 YYEEEE. The CDR3 runs 17 residues. A Seattle source enrolled patients during active infection and followed them longitudinally. As originally analysed: Amplification of reference gene primers provided the estimated nucleated cell counts. Some clones are missing from TCRdb's copy, which holds only in-frame ones; the method was immunoSEQ multiplex PCR. V and J calls and clone size follow that table, whereas D and trimming were derived from the DNA. The sample yields 150,000 or so clones, roughly four fifths seen once.

V and J are TRBV5-6 and TRBJ2-7; 8 bases match TRBD2. Input material: peripheral blood. This clonotype originated in a woman aged 55-70 years with COVID-19, enrolled during active disease. CDR3 protein: CASTIRGGLAGSYEQYF. The CDR3 DNA reads TGTGCCAGCACCATAAGGGGGGGGCTAGCGGGTTCCTACGAGCAGTACTTC. Using reference TRBV5-6 and TRBJ2-7 for the parts outside the CDR3, the full variable domain is DAGVTQSPTHLIKTRGQQVTLRCSPKSGHDTVSWYQQALGQGPQFIFQYYEEEERQRGNFPDRFSGHQFPNYSSELNVNALLLGDSALYLCASTIRGGLAGSYEQYFGPGTRLTVT.